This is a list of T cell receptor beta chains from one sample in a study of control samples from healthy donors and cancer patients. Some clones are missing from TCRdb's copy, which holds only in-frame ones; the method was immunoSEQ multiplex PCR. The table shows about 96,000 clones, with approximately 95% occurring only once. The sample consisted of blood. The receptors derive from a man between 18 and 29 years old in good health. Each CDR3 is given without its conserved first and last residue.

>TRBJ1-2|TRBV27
ASSLSVQGNYGYT
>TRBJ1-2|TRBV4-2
ASSPDRFGGYT
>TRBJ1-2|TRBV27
ASSPTGPLDGYT
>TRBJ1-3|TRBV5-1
ASKTAGSGNTIY
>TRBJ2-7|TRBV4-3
ASSQELTAGGPASYEQY
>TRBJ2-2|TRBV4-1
ASSQTLERETNTGELF
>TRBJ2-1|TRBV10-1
ASSRDPGLAGSYSYNEQF
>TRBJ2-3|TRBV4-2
ASSQGQDRGNTQY
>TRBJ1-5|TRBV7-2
ASSPQANSNQPQH
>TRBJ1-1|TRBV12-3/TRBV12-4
ATPPRRDEAF
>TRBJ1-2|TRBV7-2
ASSLEEYGYT
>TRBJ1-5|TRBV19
ASSYLGWDSNQPQH
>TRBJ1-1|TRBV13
ASRRGDNEAF
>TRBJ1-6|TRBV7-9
ASSGSGGMGNSPLH
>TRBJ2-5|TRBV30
AWSVVGFETQY
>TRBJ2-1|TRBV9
ASSVEATDEQF